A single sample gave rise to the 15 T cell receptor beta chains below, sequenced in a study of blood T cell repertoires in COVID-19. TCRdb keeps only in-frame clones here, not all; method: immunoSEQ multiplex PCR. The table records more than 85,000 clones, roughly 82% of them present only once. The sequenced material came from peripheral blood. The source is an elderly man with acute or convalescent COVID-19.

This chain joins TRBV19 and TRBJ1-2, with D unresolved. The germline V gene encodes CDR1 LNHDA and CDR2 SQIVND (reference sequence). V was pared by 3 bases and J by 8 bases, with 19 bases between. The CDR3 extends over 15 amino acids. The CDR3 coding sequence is TGTGCCAGTAGTATGAGACGGGAGATCGGACGAGGCTACACCTTC. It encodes CASSMRREIGRGYTF.

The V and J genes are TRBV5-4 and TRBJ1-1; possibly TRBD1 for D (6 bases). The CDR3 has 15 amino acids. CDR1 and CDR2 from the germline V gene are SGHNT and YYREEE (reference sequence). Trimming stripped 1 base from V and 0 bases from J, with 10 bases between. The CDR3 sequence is CASSLLGALNTEAFF. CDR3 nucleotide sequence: TGTGCCAGCAGCTTGTTGGGGGCTCTGAACACTGAAGCTTTCTTT.

CDR3 protein: CASSPKTGNTEAFF. The CDR3 region has the DNA TGTGCCAGCAGCCCTAAGACGGGGAACACTGAAGCTTTCTTT. The chain has TRBV5-4 and TRBJ1-1; D gene ambiguous. Germline V gives CDR1 SGHNT, CDR2 YYREEE (reference sequence). Trimming took off 4 bases at V and 1 base at J, with 11 bases between the two ends. The CDR3 extends over 14 amino acids.

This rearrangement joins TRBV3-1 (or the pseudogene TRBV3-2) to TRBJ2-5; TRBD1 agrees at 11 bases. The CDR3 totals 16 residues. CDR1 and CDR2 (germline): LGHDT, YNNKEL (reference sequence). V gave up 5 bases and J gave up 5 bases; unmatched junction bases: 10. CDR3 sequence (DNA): TGTGCCAGCAGCTGGGTCGGGACAGGGGGTGATGAGACCCAGTACTTC. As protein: CASSWVGTGGDETQYF.

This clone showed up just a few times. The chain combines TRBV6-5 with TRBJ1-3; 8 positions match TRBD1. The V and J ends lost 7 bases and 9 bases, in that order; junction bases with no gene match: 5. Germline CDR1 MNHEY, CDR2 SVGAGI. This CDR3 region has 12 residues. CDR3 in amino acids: CASTDREGTIYF. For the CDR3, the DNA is TGTGCCAGCACGGACAGGGAGGGCACCATATATTTT.

In DNA form, the CDR3 reads TGTGCCAGCAGCATCCCCAGGGGCTCGAACACTGAAGCTTTCTTT. This sequence encodes CASSIPRGSNTEAFF. The rearrangement joins TRBV7-9 to TRBJ1-1; TRBD1 might be the D (6 bases). The CDR3 is made up of 15 amino acids. The germline gives CDR1 SEHNR, CDR2 FQNEAQ (reference sequence). V shed 5 bases and J shed 1 base, with 14 bases lying between them.

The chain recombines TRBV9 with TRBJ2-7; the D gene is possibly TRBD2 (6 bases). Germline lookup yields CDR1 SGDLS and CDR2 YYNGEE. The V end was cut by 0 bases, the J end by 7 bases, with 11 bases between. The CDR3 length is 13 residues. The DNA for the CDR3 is TGTGCCAGCAGCGTAGGGCGGGGACGGGAGCAGTACTTC. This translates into CASSVGRGREQYF.

CDR3 protein: CASSYRGGDQPQHF. DNA of the CDR3: TGTGCCAGCAGTTACAGGGGGGGAGATCAGCCCCAGCATTTT. J is TRBJ1-5 and V is TRBV7-2; 8 bases line up with TRBD1. The CDR3 is 14 residues long. J was trimmed by 5 bases and V by 6 bases; bases with no gene match: 6. Germline values: CDR1 SGHTA, CDR2 FQGNSA.

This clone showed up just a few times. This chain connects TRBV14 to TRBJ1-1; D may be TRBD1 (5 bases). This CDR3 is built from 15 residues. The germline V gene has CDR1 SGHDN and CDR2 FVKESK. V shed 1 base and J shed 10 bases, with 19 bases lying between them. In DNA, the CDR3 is TGTGCCAGCAGCCAAGTCGGCCGGACCCACACAGGAGCTTTCTTT. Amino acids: CASSQVGRTHTGAFF.

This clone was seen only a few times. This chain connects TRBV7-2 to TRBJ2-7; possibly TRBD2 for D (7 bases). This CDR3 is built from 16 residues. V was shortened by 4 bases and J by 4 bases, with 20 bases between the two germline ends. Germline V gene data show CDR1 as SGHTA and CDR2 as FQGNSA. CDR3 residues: CASSYIASGGRYEQYF. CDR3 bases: TGTGCCAGCAGCTACATAGCCTCCGGGGGGCGATACGAGCAGTACTTC.

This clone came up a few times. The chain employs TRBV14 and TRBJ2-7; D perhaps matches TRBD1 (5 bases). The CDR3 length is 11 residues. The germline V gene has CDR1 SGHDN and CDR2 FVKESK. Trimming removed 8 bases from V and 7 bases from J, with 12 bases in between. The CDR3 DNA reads TGTGCCAGCCTCAGGGTCAGGGAGCAGTACTTC. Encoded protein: CASLRVREQYF. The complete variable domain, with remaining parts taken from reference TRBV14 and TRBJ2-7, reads EAGVTQFPSHSVIEKGQTVTLRCDPISGHDNLYWYRRVMGKEIKFLLHFVKESKQDESGMPNNRFLAERTGGTYSTLKVQPAELEDSGVYFCASLRVREQYFGPGTRLTVT.

The CDR3 DNA reads TGTGCCAGCAGTTATTCCCCGGGACAGGGCTACACCTTC. This gives the protein CASSYSPGQGYTF. The chain couples TRBV6-2 or TRBV6-3 to TRBJ1-2; 7 nucleotides agree with TRBD1. Germline V gives CDR1 MNHEY, CDR2 SVGEGT. This CDR3 region has 13 residues. The trim removed 3 bases at V and 8 bases at J, leaving 6 bases unmatched.

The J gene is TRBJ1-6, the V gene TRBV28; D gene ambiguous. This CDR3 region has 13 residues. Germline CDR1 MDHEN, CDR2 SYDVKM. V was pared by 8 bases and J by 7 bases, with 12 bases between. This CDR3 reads CASWSPVNSPLHF. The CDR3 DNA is TGTGCCAGCTGGTCGCCAGTGAATTCACCCCTCCACTTT.

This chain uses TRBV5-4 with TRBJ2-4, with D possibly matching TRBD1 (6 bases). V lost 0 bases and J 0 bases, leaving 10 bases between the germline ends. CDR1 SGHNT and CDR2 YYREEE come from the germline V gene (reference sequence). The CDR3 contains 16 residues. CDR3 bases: TGTGCCAGCAGCTTGGGGACAGATAAAGCCAAAAACATTCAGTACTTC. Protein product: CASSLGTDKAKNIQYF.

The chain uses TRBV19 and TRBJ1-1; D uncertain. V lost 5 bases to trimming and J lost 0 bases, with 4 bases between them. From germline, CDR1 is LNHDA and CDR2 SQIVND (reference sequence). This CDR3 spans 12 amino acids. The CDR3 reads CASSVMNTEAFF. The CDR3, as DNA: TGTGCCAGTAGTGTTATGAACACTGAAGCTTTCTTT. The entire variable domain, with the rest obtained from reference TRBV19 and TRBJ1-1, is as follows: DGGITQSPKYLFRKEGQNVTLSCEQNLNHDAMYWYRQDPGQGLRLIYYSQIVNDFQKGDIAEGYSVSREKKESFPLTVTSAQKNPTAFYLCASSVMNTEAFFGQGTRLTVV.